The 11 T cell receptor beta chains below were found in one sample sequenced in a study of T cells in Graves' hyperthyroidism and ophthalmopathy. Amplification yielded TCR beta CDR3 regions, with RNA transcripts as the source. TCR CDR3 underwent first-round RT-PCR with the HTBI primer set. TCRdb itself ran the multiplex PCR reads through MiXCR, one entry per CDR3 protein. Of around 570,000 distinct CDR3 sequences listed, nearly 20% are singletons. The sample was blood. These receptor sequences come from a man aged 35 to 55 with Graves' ophthalmopathy.

V is TRBV24-1 and J is TRBJ2-3, with D perhaps matching TRBD1 or TRBD2 (5 bases each). This CDR3 spans 15 amino acids. Trimming took off 4 bases at V and 5 bases at J, with 15 bases between the two ends. The V gene's germline CDR1 is KGHDR and CDR2 SFDVKD. As DNA, the CDR3 is TGTGCCACCAGTGACCCCGGGACCACAGGAGATACGCAGTATTTT. Residues: CATSDPGTTGDTQYF.

This clonotype was seen many times. The chain couples TRBV20-1 to TRBJ1-1; no reliable D call. Trimming pared 6 bases from V and 1 base from J, leaving 12 bases between. The germline gives CDR1 DFQATT, CDR2 SNEGSKA (reference sequence). The CDR3 covers 13 residues. The DNA for the CDR3 is TGCAGTGCCCCCAAGCCGGGGAACACTGAAGCTTTCTTT. It codes for CSAPKPGNTEAFF.

This clonotype was recorded many times. The V gene is TRBV19, the J gene TRBJ1-5; 8 bases match TRBD1. V shed 5 bases and J 3 bases; nucleotides not matched to a gene: 9. Per germline, CDR1 LNHDA and CDR2 SQIVND (reference sequence). The CDR3 contains 16 residues. CDR3 loop: CASSPRSDRVNQPQHF. The CDR3 DNA reads TGTGCCAGTAGTCCCCGCTCGGACAGGGTCAATCAGCCCCAGCATTTT.

The table lists this clonotype with many counts. This chain connects TRBV2 to TRBJ2-2; 9 nucleotides agree with TRBD2. The germline gives CDR1 SNHLY, CDR2 FYNNEI. V was clipped by 1 base and J by 5 bases; unmatched bases: 2. The CDR3 totals 15 residues. CDR3 in amino acids: CASSEEGLATGELFF. CDR3 DNA: TGTGCCAGCAGTGAAGAGGGACTAGCAACCGGGGAGCTGTTTTTT.

This clonotype was seen at least ten times. The chain employs TRBV3-1 and TRBJ2-3; D is possibly TRBD2 (5 bases). V lost 5 bases and J lost 4, with 16 bases in between. The length of the CDR3 is 15 residues. Germline CDR1 reads LGHDT; CDR2 reads YNNKEL (reference sequence). CDR3 coding DNA: TGTGCCAGCAGCTCCCCTGGATTCGGGGCAGATACGCAGTATTTT. This sequence encodes CASSSPGFGADTQYF.

The chain employs TRBV19 and TRBJ2-1, with TRBD2 matching over 11 bases. With 4 bases clipped from V and 4 bases from J, the junction kept 24 bases outside the gene matches. Germline V lookup: CDR1 LNHDA, CDR2 SQIVND (reference sequence). CDR3 size: 22 residues. CDR3 in DNA: TGTGCCAGTAGTACCAGTACAGGGGTCCTAGCGGGGGGACCCCCCGGATACAATGAGCAGTTCTTC. Protein: CASSTSTGVLAGGPPGYNEQFF.

This clonotype was picked up a small number of times. The chain links TRBV28 to TRBJ1-2, with D unclear. Germline V CDR1 and CDR2: MDHEN, SYDVKM. The V end was cut by 5 bases, the J end by 4 bases, with 8 bases between. The CDR3 has 12 residues. In nucleotides, the CDR3 is TGTGCCAGCAGTGCCCCCCCCTATGGCTACACCTTC. Translation gives CASSAPPYGYTF.

This clonotype showed up just a few times. This chain connects TRBV24-1 to TRBJ2-2; 8 nucleotides align to TRBD1. This CDR3 is built from 16 residues. The trim removed 2 bases at V and 4 bases at J, leaving 5 bases unmatched. The V gene's germline CDR1 is KGHDR and CDR2 SFDVKD. CDR3 amino acids: CATSDSRGRGTGELFF. Written as DNA, the CDR3 is TGTGCCACCAGTGATTCCAGGGGGCGCGGCACCGGGGAGCTGTTTTTT.

This clonotype was counted many times. Here the CDR3 reads CASRPLPSGPKVTQYF. The CDR3 DNA sequence: TGTGCCAGCAGACCCCTGCCTAGCGGACCCAAGGTGACCCAGTACTTC. This chain uses TRBV27 with TRBJ2-5; 7 bases match TRBD2. After removal of 6 bases from V and 7 bases from J, the junction contained 17 bases not matched to a gene. The germline V gene encodes CDR1 MNHEY and CDR2 SMNVEV (reference sequence). The CDR3 spans 16 residues.

There are many counts of this clonotype. The V call is TRBV20-1, the J call TRBJ2-7; 8 bases line up with TRBD1. From germline, CDR1 is DFQATT and CDR2 SNEGSKA (reference sequence). This CDR3 contains 15 residues. V trimming: 0 bases; J trimming: 4 bases; junction bases outside the gene matches: 8. The CDR3 is CSARDRWTGKYEQYF. CDR3 DNA sequence: TGCAGTGCTAGAGATCGGTGGACAGGGAAATACGAGCAGTACTTC.

This clonotype was picked up many times. The chain links TRBV20-1 to TRBJ1-1; TRBD1 agrees at 7 bases. With 3 bases clipped from V and 8 bases from J, the junction kept 9 bases outside the gene matches. Germline CDR1 DFQATT, CDR2 SNEGSKA (reference sequence). This CDR3 contains 13 residues. The CDR3 here is CSARTGTSFEAFF. DNA of the CDR3: TGCAGTGCTAGGACAGGGACCTCCTTCGAAGCTTTCTTT.